Below, one TCR beta chain is given with its context. TCR beta CDR3 sequences were amplified from RNA transcripts. An initial round of RT-PCR targeting the TCR CDR3 relied on the HTBI primer set. Each CDR3 protein gets one entry after TCRdb re-called the multiplex PCR reads with MiXCR. The repertoire holds about 130,000 distinct CDR3 sequences, around 21% seen once, with roughly 73% in the top ten. CDR3 length: 15 amino acids. The V end was cut by 5 bases, the J end by 2 bases, with 15 bases between. The germline V gene encodes CDR1 MNHEY and CDR2 SVGEGT. This sample was included in a study of T cells in Graves' hyperthyroidism and ophthalmopathy.

The specimen sequenced was blood. The TCR was taken from a woman in her fifties or sixties with Graves' hyperthyroidism that later progressed to Graves' ophthalmopathy. The chain recombines TRBV6-2 or TRBV6-3 with TRBJ2-5, with a tentative D call TRBD1 (7 bases). CDR3 region: CASSKTQGTQETQYF. For the CDR3, the DNA is TGTGCCAGCAGTAAAACACAGGGGACTCAAGAGACCCAGTACTTC.